These 21 T cell receptor beta chains originate from one sample sequenced in a study of T cell repertoires in cytomegalovirus infection. Using its own MiXCR run on the reads, TCRdb lists one record per CDR3 protein. The sample records more than 150,000 distinct CDR3 sequences, roughly 19% being singletons. Sequencing used PBMCs. Receptors were obtained from a human donor in good health (CMV status not recorded). Some clones in this sample may be carry-over from other donors' samples.

A word on this clonotype: Its ends do not fully match the called genes, so a read error is possible. CDR3: CARSLRAGASYGYTF. In DNA form, the CDR3 reads TGTGCCCGCAGCTTGAGGGCAGGGGCGAGTTATGGCTACACCTTC. The chain is built from TRBV11-2 and TRBJ1-2, with D perhaps matching TRBD1 (6 bases). Germline CDR1 reads SGHAT; CDR2 reads FQNNGV. The CDR3 sequence is 15 residues long.

This clonotype appeared many times. The V and J genes are TRBV28 and TRBJ1-6, with D tentatively TRBD1 (6 bases). Germline values: CDR1 MDHEN, CDR2 SYDVKM. The CDR3 is made up of 14 amino acids. The germline V and J ends were trimmed by 6 bases and 10 bases, with 16 bases remaining between them. CDR3 sequence reads: CASRDRTVVSPLHF. DNA for the CDR3: TGTGCCAGCAGGGACAGAACAGTAGTATCACCCCTCCACTTT.

The chain is built from TRBV14 and TRBJ1-2; D is unresolved. This CDR3 has 12 amino acids. CDR1 and CDR2 from the germline V gene are SGHDN and FVKESK. V lost 1 base and J 7 bases, leaving 7 bases between the germline ends. CDR3: CASSQGSSGYTF. The DNA for the CDR3 is TGTGCCAGCAGCCAAGGATCGAGTGGCTACACCTTC.

Many counts were recorded for this clonotype. This chain uses TRBV5-1 with TRBJ1-2; the match to TRBD1 covers 8 bases. The CDR3 runs to 15 residues. V trimming: 2 bases; J trimming: 3 bases; junction bases outside the gene matches: 6. Germline CDR1 and CDR2: SGHRS and YFSETQ. The CDR3 protein is CASSLNRGSDYGYTF. The DNA for the CDR3 is TGCGCCAGCAGCTTAAACAGGGGGAGTGACTATGGCTACACCTTC.

This clonotype was seen a handful of times. This chain uses TRBV20-1 with TRBJ2-3, with 10 bases fitting TRBD2. Trimming removed 5 bases from V and 11 bases from J; junction bases left unmatched: 10. The CDR3 runs 13 residues. Germline V gene sequence: CDR1 DFQATT, CDR2 SNEGSKA (reference sequence). The CDR3 region has the DNA TGCAGTGCTGAGCGGGAGGGGGCTGGTGGGCAGTATTTT. Translating it yields CSAEREGAGGQYF.

This chain connects TRBV6-6 to TRBJ2-5; the D gene is possibly TRBD1 (6 bases). Germline V gene lookup returns CDR1 MNHNY and CDR2 SVGAGI (reference sequence). Trimming took off 2 bases at V and 1 base at J, with 23 bases between the two ends. CDR3 size: 19 residues. The CDR3 here is CASSYDRGRGGWGQETQYF. CDR3 in DNA: TGTGCCAGCAGTTACGACAGAGGCAGGGGCGGATGGGGCCAAGAGACCCAGTACTTC.

V gene TRBV10-3 combines with J gene TRBJ2-4; D is undetermined. Trimming stripped 4 bases from V and 5 bases from J, with 15 bases between. This CDR3 region has 15 residues. From germline, CDR1 is ENHRY and CDR2 SYGVKD. DNA of the CDR3: TGTGCCATCAGTGGGGAAGGGCTTAAGGAAAACATTCAGTACTTC. This encodes CAISGEGLKENIQYF.

This clonotype has a count of ten or more. This chain's CDR3 is CASSSRSLNEKLFF. CDR3 sequence (DNA): TGTGCCAGCAGCTCCAGGTCGTTGAATGAAAAACTGTTTTTT. This chain links TRBV28 with TRBJ1-4; no firm D call. CDR1 and CDR2 from the germline V gene are MDHEN and SYDVKM. This CDR3 region has 14 residues. Trimming removed 6 bases at V and 5 bases at J, with 13 bases between.

This clonotype showed up just a few times. This chain connects TRBV12-3 or TRBV12-4 to TRBJ1-4, with unresolved D. The CDR3 spans 16 residues. Deletions cut 6 bases from V and 1 base from J, with 15 bases between. The CDR3 DNA reads as TGTGCCAGCAGCCCCGAGGGAGGATTAACTAATGAAAAACTGTTTTTT. Protein: CASSPEGGLTNEKLFF.

This clonotype showed up many times. The CDR3 nucleotides are TGTGCCATCAGAGCCCAAGCGGGGGCGCTGGTTGAGGAGTACTTC. Its translation is CAIRAQAGALVEEYF. This chain joins TRBV10-3 and TRBJ2-7; 8 nucleotides line up with TRBD2. Losses at the gene ends were 6 bases for V and 11 bases for J; bases not matched to a gene: 18. CDR3 length equals 15 residues. In germline, CDR1 is ENHRY, CDR2 SYGVKD.

The V and J genes are TRBV12-5 and TRBJ2-7, with a weak D call TRBD1 (6 bases). The V gene lost 0 bases and the J gene lost 6 bases, with 15 bases spanning the gap. The CDR3 sequence is 15 residues long. Germline CDR1 is LGHNT and CDR2 is FRNRAP. The CDR3 reads CASGLVSRGRGEQYF. CDR3 DNA sequence: TGTGCTAGTGGTTTGGTATCGAGGGGCAGGGGCGAGCAGTACTTC. Together with reference TRBV12-5 and TRBJ2-7, the CDR3 gives the full variable domain: DARVTQTPRHKVTEMGQEVTMRCQPILGHNTVFWYRQTMMQGLELLAYFRNRAPLDDSGMPKDRFSAEMPDATLATLKIQPSEPRDSAVYFCASGLVSRGRGEQYFGPGTRLTVT.

This clonotype has ten or more counts. This chain links TRBV28 with TRBJ1-2; possibly TRBD1 for D (6 bases). Germline-derived CDR1 and CDR2 are MDHEN and SYDVKM. Trimming left V 7 bases short and J 7 bases short, with 16 bases between. This CDR3 spans 13 amino acids. Here the CDR3 reads CASTLWGGAGYTF. In nucleotides, the CDR3 is TGTGCCAGCACCCTGTGGGGGGGGGCTGGCTACACCTTC.

This clonotype was seen many times. This chain connects TRBV7-3 to TRBJ2-2, with no clear D. CDR3 length equals 15 residues. V gave up 5 bases and J gave up 3 bases, with 13 bases separating them. Germline CDR1 is SGHTA and CDR2 is FQGTGA. The CDR3 is CASSPSNRDTGELFF. For the CDR3, the DNA is TGTGCCAGCAGCCCCTCGAACCGGGACACCGGGGAGCTGTTTTTT.

The chain couples TRBV7-6 to TRBJ2-7; the D is unclear. V was cut by 4 bases and J by 0 bases, with 13 bases left in between. The V gene's germline CDR1 is SGHVS and CDR2 FNYEAQ. CDR3 size: 15 residues. The CDR3 bases are TGTGCCAGCAGCTCGACGACACACCCCTCCTACGAGCAGTACTTC. Protein: CASSSTTHPSYEQYF.

This clonotype was found many times. V gene TRBV11-2 combines with J gene TRBJ1-5; D is ambiguous. This CDR3 comprises 15 residues. Germline V gives CDR1 SGHAT, CDR2 FQNNGV. The V end lost 1 base, the J end lost 5 bases, and 12 bases lay between the germline ends. The CDR3 spells CASSLGAGGDQPQHF. The DNA of the CDR3 is TGTGCCAGCAGCTTAGGTGCGGGAGGAGATCAGCCCCAGCATTTT. The whole variable domain, filled in from reference TRBV11-2 and TRBJ1-5, reads EAGVAQSPRYKIIEKRQSVAFWCNPISGHATLYWYQQILGQGPKLLIQFQNNGVVDDSQLPKDRFSAERLKGVDSTLKIQPAKLEDSAVYLCASSLGAGGDQPQHFGDGTRLSIL.

This clonotype appeared a few times. The V gene is TRBV11-2, the J gene TRBJ2-7, with 7 positions matching TRBD1. Looked up from germline, CDR1 is SGHAT and CDR2 is FQNNGV. V trimming: 6 bases; J trimming: 1 base; junction bases outside the gene matches: 9. CDR3 size: 15 residues. CDR3 nucleotides: TGTGCCAGCAGGTCCCGAACAGGGGATTCCTACGAGCAGTACTTC. Translated: CASRSRTGDSYEQYF. The whole variable domain, remainder taken from reference TRBV11-2 and TRBJ2-7, is EAGVAQSPRYKIIEKRQSVAFWCNPISGHATLYWYQQILGQGPKLLIQFQNNGVVDDSQLPKDRFSAERLKGVDSTLKIQPAKLEDSAVYLCASRSRTGDSYEQYFGPGTRLTVT.

This clonotype was detected only a few times. The chain employs TRBV28 and TRBJ1-5; maybe TRBD1 (5 bases). Per the germline V gene, CDR1 is MDHEN and CDR2 is SYDVKM. This CDR3 has 19 amino acids. Trimming removed 0 bases at V and 0 bases at J, with 18 bases between. CDR3 loop: CASSLWSKGPENSNQPQHF. DNA of the CDR3: TGTGCCAGCAGTTTATGGTCTAAGGGACCCGAAAATAGCAATCAGCCCCAGCATTTT.

This clonotype was picked up a small number of times. The chain carries TRBV7-3 and TRBJ2-2; D is uncertain. The V gene lost 3 bases and the J gene lost 3 bases, with 5 bases spanning the gap. CDR3 size: 13 residues. The germline V gene encodes CDR1 SGHTA and CDR2 FQGTGA. CDR3 in DNA: TGTGCCAGCAGCTTTGGGGACACCGGGGAGCTGTTTTTT. Protein product: CASSFGDTGELFF.

CDR3 amino acids: CASSQDLSGGGSWETQYF. CDR3 in DNA: TGCGCCAGCAGCCAAGATCTCAGTGGAGGTGGGAGCTGGGAGACCCAGTACTTC. V is TRBV4-3 and J is TRBJ2-5; tentatively, D is TRBD2 (5 bases). The CDR3 extends over 18 amino acids. Germline assignment: CDR1 LGHNA and CDR2 YSLEER. V lost 0 bases to trimming and J lost 5 bases, with 22 bases between them.

This clonotype was counted a few times. The chain joins TRBV5-1 to TRBJ2-5, with D maybe TRBD1 (5 bases). Looked up from germline, CDR1 is SGHRS and CDR2 is YFSETQ. Deletions cut 5 bases from V and 5 bases from J, with 25 bases between. The CDR3 sequence is 17 residues long. The CDR3 DNA sequence: TGCGCCAGCAGTCCTTACCCTTTTCAGGGCGAGGAGGAGACCCAGTACTTC. Protein sequence: CASSPYPFQGEEETQYF. Based on the CDR3 plus reference TRBV5-1 and TRBJ2-5, the full variable domain is KAGVTQTPRYLIKTRGQQVTLSCSPISGHRSVSWYQQTPGQGLQFLFEYFSETQRNKGNFPGRFSGRQFSNSRSEMNVSTLELGDSALYLCASSPYPFQGEEETQYFGPGTRLLVL.

This clonotype was observed at least ten times. The V and J genes are TRBV7-9 and TRBJ1-1; a weak D match, TRBD1 (5 bases). Trimming took off 4 bases at V and 0 bases at J, with 12 bases between the two ends. CDR3 length: 15 amino acids. Germline V gene data show CDR1 as SEHNR and CDR2 as FQNEAQ (reference sequence). Here the CDR3 DNA reads TGTGCCAGCAGCTCATCGACAGCTATGAACACTGAAGCTTTCTTT. It codes for CASSSSTAMNTEAFF.